This T cell receptor (beta chain) was found in a study of T cells in Graves' hyperthyroidism and ophthalmopathy. For the study at large: Peripheral blood sampling occurred at initial diagnosis, before any treatment. Study-wide findings and caveats: Blood shared most expanded thyroid clonotypes above 0.001.

CDR1 is MDHEN, CDR2 SYDVKM, per germline. V shed 5 bases, J shed 2 bases, and the junction held 8 bases outside the gene matches. The CDR3 is 15 residues long. Using 10 ml of fresh peripheral blood, PBMCs were prepared. Only a few counts were recorded for this clonotype. The antigen remains undetermined. The TCR beta CDR3 regions underwent amplification using RNA transcripts as the source. A first-round RT-PCR of the TCR CDR3 used the HTBI primer set. Using its own MiXCR run on the multiplex PCR reads, TCRdb lists one record per CDR3 protein. This table holds fewer than 500,000 distinct CDR3 sequences, roughly 15% found once.

The material sequenced was blood. The clonotype was recovered from a woman in her twenties or thirties with Graves' ophthalmopathy. The chain combines TRBV28 with TRBJ2-7; 8 bases are shared with TRBD1. This CDR3 is CASSPQGAEPYEQYF. CDR3 DNA sequence: TGTGCCAGCAGTCCCCAGGGGGCCGAACCCTACGAGCAGTACTTC.